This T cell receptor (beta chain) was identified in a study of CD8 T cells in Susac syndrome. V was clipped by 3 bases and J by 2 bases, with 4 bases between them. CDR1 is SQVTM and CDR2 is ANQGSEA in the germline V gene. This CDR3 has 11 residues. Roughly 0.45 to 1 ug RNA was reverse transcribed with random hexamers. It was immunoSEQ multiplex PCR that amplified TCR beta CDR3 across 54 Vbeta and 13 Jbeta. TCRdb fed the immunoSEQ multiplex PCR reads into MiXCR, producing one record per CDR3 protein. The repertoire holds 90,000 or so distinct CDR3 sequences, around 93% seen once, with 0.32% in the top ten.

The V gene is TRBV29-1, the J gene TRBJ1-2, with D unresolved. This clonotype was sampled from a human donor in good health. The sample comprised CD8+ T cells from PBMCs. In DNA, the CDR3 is TGCAGCGTTGATCAAAACTATGGCTACACCTTC. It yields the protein CSVDQNYGYTF. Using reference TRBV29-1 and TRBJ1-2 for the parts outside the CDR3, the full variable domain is SAVISQKPSRDICQRGTSLTIQCQVDSQVTMMFWYRQQPGQSLTLIATANQGSEATYESGFVIDKFPISRPNLTFSTLTVSNMSPEDSSIYLCSVDQNYGYTFGSGTRLTVV.